This T cell receptor (beta chain) was found in a study of glioma-infiltrating T cells after dendritic cell vaccination. The germline CDR1 and CDR2 sequences are LNHDA and SQIVND (reference sequence). Deletions cut 3 bases from V and 0 bases from J, with 9 bases between. CDR3 length equals 14 residues. Sequencing was performed with immunoSEQ multiplex PCR; in TCRdb, only in-frame clones are kept and a portion is missing. The table includes more than 95,000 clones, roughly 80% detected once. This chain joins TRBV19 and TRBJ2-7; no reliable D call. The material sequenced was blood, taken before dendritic cell vaccination. The TCR comes from a human donor with glioblastoma. In DNA, the CDR3 is TGTGCCAGTAGTATCCAGGTAGACTCCTACGAGCAGTACTTC. It encodes CASSIQVDSYEQYF. The whole variable domain, remainder taken from reference TRBV19 and TRBJ2-7, is DGGITQSPKYLFRKEGQNVTLSCEQNLNHDAMYWYRQDPGQGLRLIYYSQIVNDFQKGDIAEGYSVSREKKESFPLTVTSAQKNPTAFYLCASSIQVDSYEQYFGPGTRLTVT.